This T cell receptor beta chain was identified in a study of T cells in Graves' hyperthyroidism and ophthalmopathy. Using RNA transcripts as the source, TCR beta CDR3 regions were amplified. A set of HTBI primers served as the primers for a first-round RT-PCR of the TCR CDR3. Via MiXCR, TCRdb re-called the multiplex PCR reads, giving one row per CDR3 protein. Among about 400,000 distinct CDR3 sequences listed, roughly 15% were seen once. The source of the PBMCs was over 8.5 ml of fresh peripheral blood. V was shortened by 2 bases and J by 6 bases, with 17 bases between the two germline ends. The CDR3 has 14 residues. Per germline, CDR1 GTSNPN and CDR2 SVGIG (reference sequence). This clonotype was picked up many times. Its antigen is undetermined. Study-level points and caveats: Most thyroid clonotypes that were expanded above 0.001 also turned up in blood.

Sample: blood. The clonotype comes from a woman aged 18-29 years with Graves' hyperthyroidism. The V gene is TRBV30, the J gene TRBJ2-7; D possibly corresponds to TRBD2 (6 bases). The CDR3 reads CAWSRYFGGAEQYF. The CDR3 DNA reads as TGTGCCTGGAGTCGGTATTTTGGAGGGGCCGAGCAGTACTTC.